The text below deals with one TCR beta chain. Its specificity is unknown. The data originate from a study of cytomegalovirus exposure and HLA in healthy donors. Per the germline V gene, CDR1 is MNHNS and CDR2 is SASEGT. After removal of 0 bases from V and 8 bases from J, the junction contained 5 bases not matched to a gene. CDR3 size: 15 residues. Notes on the study in general: An analysis that was carried out later associated 15,000 to 20,000 TCR beta sequences with HLA alleles at 0.05 false discovery rate. Follow-up analysis seemed to connect common viral pathogens with several of the most significant clusters identified. Some TCR beta chains (approximately 180 of them) were listed as cytomegalovirus-associated.

The PCR employed 60 Vbeta primers together with 13 Jbeta primers. Generated by immunoSEQ multiplex PCR, the TCRdb table keeps only in-frame clones and is missing some. The repertoire consists of some 110,000 clones, with around 68% occurring once and the leading ten covering around a tenth. The TCR originated in a woman aged 50 to 60 in good health and CMV-seropositive. Sequencing was done on a sample of PBMCs. The V gene is TRBV6-1, the J gene TRBJ2-4; 9 positions match TRBD2. CDR3 sequence reads: CASSEAAGGVDIQYF. Written as DNA, the CDR3 is TGTGCCAGCAGTGAAGCGGCGGGAGGGGTGGACATTCAGTACTTC.